The entry below describes one T cell receptor (beta chain). Its antigen is unidentified. At one of its ends the junction is not consistent with the germline gene, which may arise from a read error. CDR1 is MNHEY and CDR2 is SVGAGI in the germline V gene. The CDR3 loop spans 13 amino acids. The method was immunoSEQ multiplex PCR; TCRdb's version includes in-frame clones alone and lacks a portion of them. The table has about 440,000 clones, around 90% seen once. The data were taken from a study of Ad26.COV2.S vaccination and SARS-CoV-2 variants. Study at large: Participant was drawn from the COV1001 Ad26.COV2.S trial arm. Overall study results and limits: Comparability of non-spike TCR breadth was observed across vaccine and placebo recipients. The study found higher spike-specific TCR breadth in vaccine than placebo recipients.

Treatment noted: around 19 received Ad26.COV2.S at low or high dose, single or two shots; a few received placebo; per-sample allocation not given. Vaccine and placebo recipients were sampled on day 63 after the first injection. The vaccine antigen was prefusion-stabilized Wuhan SARS-CoV-2 spike. Sequences were derived from peripheral blood, sampled in a trial of Ad26.COV2.S vaccine versus placebo. This receptor was taken from a person between 18 and 59 years old who received the Ad26.COV2.S COVID-19 vaccine or a placebo. The chain couples TRBV6-5 to TRBJ1-2, with 9 bases that match TRBD1. This CDR3 reads CASSTGGRYGHTF. CDR3 DNA sequence: TGTGCCAGCAGTACAGGGGGCAGGTATGGCCACACCTTC.